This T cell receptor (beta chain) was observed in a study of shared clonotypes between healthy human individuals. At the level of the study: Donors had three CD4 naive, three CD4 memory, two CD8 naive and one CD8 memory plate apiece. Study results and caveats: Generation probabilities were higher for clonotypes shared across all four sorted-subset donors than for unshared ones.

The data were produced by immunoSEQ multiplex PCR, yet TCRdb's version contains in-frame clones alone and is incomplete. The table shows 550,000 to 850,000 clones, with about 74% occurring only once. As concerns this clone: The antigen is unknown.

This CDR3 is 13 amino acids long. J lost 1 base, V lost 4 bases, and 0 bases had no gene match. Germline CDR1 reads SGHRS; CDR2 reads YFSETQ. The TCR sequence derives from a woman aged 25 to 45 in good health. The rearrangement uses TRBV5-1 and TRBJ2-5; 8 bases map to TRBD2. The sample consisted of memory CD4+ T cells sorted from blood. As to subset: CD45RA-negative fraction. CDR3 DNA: TGCGCCAGCAGCCGGGGGGGCCAAGAGACCCAGTACTTC. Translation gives CASSRGGQETQYF.